Following are 18 T cell receptor beta chains from one sample sequenced in a study of blood T cell repertoires in COVID-19 (dated by TCRdb to the early 2020s). The method was the immunoSEQ multiplex PCR assay. The table comes from immuneACCESS by way of TCRdb, which keeps in-frame sequences with V and J called. Part of the clones is missing from these tables; in studies checked, under half for an unresolved V gene and the rest for unknown reasons. For this sample there are approximately 210,000 clones; approximately 85% appear just once. The top ten clonotypes cover around 7.3% of the sample. The specimen was peripheral blood. The receptors were gathered from a woman in her 50s with active or convalescent COVID-19.

The chain couples TRBV19 to TRBJ1-3; D not certain. V lost 8 bases and J 0 bases, leaving 17 bases between the germline ends. The CDR3 spans 16 residues. Germline V CDR1 and CDR2: LNHDA, SQIVND (reference sequence). DNA for the CDR3: TGTGCCAGTGTCGAGACCCAGGCCTTCTCTGGAAACACCATATATTTT. Its protein is CASVETQAFSGNTIYF.

This chain uses TRBV5-6 with TRBJ2-2; TRBD2 might be the D (5 bases). Trimming pared 3 bases from V and 7 bases from J, leaving 19 bases between. CDR3 length: 16 amino acids. CDR1 SGHDT and CDR2 YYEEEE come from the germline V gene. CDR3 coding DNA: TGTGCCAGCAGCTCCGGACTTTCCCCATGGGGCGGGGAGCTGTTTTTT. Residues: CASSSGLSPWGGELFF.

The chain uses TRBV4-1 and TRBJ1-5; D remains unclear. Germline CDR1 and CDR2: MGHRA and YSYEKL. The V end lost 0 bases, the J end lost 2 bases, and 5 bases lay between the germline ends. The CDR3 sequence is 14 residues long. The CDR3 sequence: CASSQETGNQPQHF. The CDR3 DNA reads TGCGCCAGCAGCCAAGAAACAGGCAATCAGCCCCAGCATTTT.

This chain joins TRBV19 and TRBJ1-2; the D is unclear. V was shortened by 8 bases and J by 3 bases, with 10 bases between the two germline ends. This CDR3 has 12 amino acids. CDR1 LNHDA and CDR2 SQIVND come from the germline V gene (reference sequence). The CDR3 loop reads CASGEQDYGYTF. For the CDR3, the DNA is TGTGCCAGTGGGGAGCAGGACTATGGCTACACCTTC.

The chain combines TRBV3-1 (or the pseudogene TRBV3-2) with TRBJ2-3; D might be TRBD1 (5 bases). This CDR3 region has 14 residues. V was cut by 4 bases and J by 1 base, with 9 bases left in between. CDR1 is LGHDT, CDR2 YNNKEL, per germline (reference sequence). Here the CDR3 DNA reads TGTGCCAGCAGCCCCATGACAGGCACAGATACGCAGTATTTT. It yields the protein CASSPMTGTDTQYF.

The rearrangement uses TRBV30 and TRBJ1-2; D ambiguous. Germline V gene lookup returns CDR1 GTSNPN and CDR2 SVGIG (reference sequence). This CDR3 region has 15 residues. V was shortened by 3 bases and J by 5 bases, with 19 bases between the two germline ends. CDR3 region: CAWSDQTFSNYGYTF. The CDR3 DNA sequence: TGTGCCTGGAGCGACCAGACTTTCTCAAATTATGGCTACACCTTC. Based on the CDR3 plus reference TRBV30 and TRBJ1-2, the full variable domain is SQTIHQWPATLVQPVGSPLSLECTVEGTSNPNLYWYRQAAGRGLQLLFYSVGIGQISSEVPQNLSASRPQDRQFILSSKKLLLSDSGFYLCAWSDQTFSNYGYTFGSGTRLTVV.

The chain combines TRBV7-3 with TRBJ2-1; TRBD2 might be the D (6 bases). CDR3 length: 15 residues. In germline, CDR1 is SGHTA, CDR2 FQGTGA. The V gene lost 5 bases and the J gene lost 8 bases, with 19 bases spanning the gap. In DNA, the CDR3 is TGTGCCAGCAGCCCCCGGCGGGGCGACCAGCATGAGCAGTTCTTC. Amino acids: CASSPRRGDQHEQFF.

The J gene is TRBJ2-1, the V gene TRBV5-1; the D is unclear. The germline V gene has CDR1 SGHRS and CDR2 YFSETQ. The CDR3 totals 13 residues. V was cut by 4 bases and J by 9 bases, with 14 bases left in between. CDR3 sequence: CASSHGGSGEQFF. Written as DNA, the CDR3 is TGCGCCAGCAGCCACGGTGGTAGTGGTGAGCAGTTCTTC.

This clone was counted a few times. The J gene is TRBJ2-2, the V gene TRBV24-1, with D perhaps TRBD2 (7 bases). The ends were cut back, 9 bases at V and 3 bases at J, with 13 bases in the middle. This CDR3 comprises 14 residues. Germline loops: CDR1 KGHDR, CDR2 SFDVKD. The CDR3 is CATGGGADTGELFF. CDR3 bases: TGTGCCACCGGCGGGGGCGCCGACACCGGGGAGCTGTTTTTT.

The CDR3 spells CASSTGTSVTDTQYF. Here the CDR3 DNA reads TGTGCCAGCAGCACCGGGACTAGCGTCACAGATACGCAGTATTTT. The V and J genes are TRBV21-1 and TRBJ2-3; no DNA check was done on the table's D call, TRBD2. TRBV21-1 is a recognized pseudogene. The CDR3 extends over 15 amino acids.

The chain carries TRBV10-2 and TRBJ2-5, with TRBD2 matching 7 bases. The V segment lost 8 bases and the J segment 4 bases; nucleotides outside the gene matches: 4. Per germline, CDR1 WSHSY and CDR2 SAAADI. This CDR3 contains 12 residues. The CDR3 sequence: CASREVGETQYF. Written as DNA, the CDR3 is TGCGCCAGCCGGGAGGTAGGAGAGACCCAGTACTTC.

The chain links TRBV19 to TRBJ1-4; 10 nucleotides agree with TRBD1. CDR1 is LNHDA and CDR2 is SQIVND in the germline V gene (reference sequence). The CDR3 extends over 15 amino acids. The junction had 7 bases not matched to a gene; V was cut back by 6 bases and J by 6 bases. CDR3 DNA: TGTGCCAGTAGCAAAGACAGGGGGCGAGATGAAAAACTGTTTTTT. Translated, it gives CASSKDRGRDEKLFF.

This chain links TRBV9 with TRBJ1-2; D remains ambiguous. The CDR3 sequence is 14 residues long. Trimming took 0 bases from V and 2 from J, leaving 8 bases between them. Germline V gene lookup returns CDR1 SGDLS and CDR2 YYNGEE. CDR3 loop: CASSVVESNYGYTF. For the CDR3, the DNA is TGTGCCAGCAGCGTAGTAGAGTCGAACTATGGCTACACCTTC.

Only a few counts were recorded for this clone. The V call is TRBV12-5, the J call TRBJ1-5, with D perhaps matching TRBD1 (6 bases). The length of the CDR3 is 15 residues. V was trimmed by 1 base and J by 3 bases, leaving 10 bases between them. The germline V gene encodes CDR1 LGHNT and CDR2 FRNRAP. In DNA, the CDR3 is TGTGCTAGTGGTTTGGGTGGACAGAACAATCAGCCCCAGCATTTT. Its protein product is CASGLGGQNNQPQHF. Supplemented by reference TRBV12-5 and TRBJ1-5, the full variable domain reads DARVTQTPRHKVTEMGQEVTMRCQPILGHNTVFWYRQTMMQGLELLAYFRNRAPLDDSGMPKDRFSAEMPDATLATLKIQPSEPRDSAVYFCASGLGGQNNQPQHFGDGTRLSIL.

The rearrangement joins TRBV25-1 to TRBJ1-2; no clear D gene. CDR1 is MGHDK, CDR2 SYGVNS, per germline. The CDR3 has 12 residues. The ends were cut back, 7 bases at V and 4 bases at J, with 10 bases in the middle. The CDR3 DNA reads TGTGCCAGCAACGATCCGAGCTATGGCTACACCTTC. This gives the protein CASNDPSYGYTF.

Note on this clone: Other DNA sequences in the sample encode the same CDR3. The chain recombines TRBV29-1 with TRBJ1-2, with 7 bases that match TRBD1. CDR3 length equals 11 residues. Germline V gene lookup returns CDR1 SQVTM and CDR2 ANQGSEA. Trimming took 7 bases from V and 4 from J; bases not matched to a gene: 3. This CDR3 reads CSAGDSYGYTF. The CDR3 bases are TGCAGCGCGGGGGACAGCTATGGCTACACCTTC.

The chain uses TRBV6-5 and TRBJ1-1; D remains ambiguous. The germline gives CDR1 MNHEY, CDR2 SVGAGI. The CDR3 is 13 amino acids. V was cut by 6 bases and J by 0 bases, with 8 bases left in between. The CDR3 DNA follows: TGTGCCAGCAGCCGGACTCTGAACACTGAAGCTTTCTTT. This codes for CASSRTLNTEAFF.

This sequence joins TRBV5-6 and TRBJ2-7, with 9 bases identical to TRBD1. After removal of 0 bases from V and 6 bases from J, the junction contained 7 bases not matched to a gene. Germline V lookup: CDR1 SGHDT, CDR2 YYEEEE. This CDR3 is 15 amino acids long. CDR3 bases: TGTGCCAGCAGCTTGGAGGGACAGGGAAAAGGCGAGCAGTACGTC. As protein: CASSLEGQGKGEQYV.